This T cell receptor beta chain originates from a study of long-term antiretroviral therapy in people with HIV. The CDR3 has 19 residues. Trimming took 2 bases from V and 0 from J, leaving 17 bases between them. Germline V lookup: CDR1 SGHVS, CDR2 FQNEAQ. Assay version v3.0 of immunoSEQ was used, and it was run at survey level. Researchers set sequencing to target about 35,000-55,000 T-cell genomes per sample. Clones were read by immunoSEQ multiplex PCR, and TCRdb kept only the in-frame ones, dropping some. This sample has about 20,000 clones, with 82% found just once. The source was unsorted PBMCs, collected less than 2.5 years after starting antiretroviral therapy. The receptor was isolated from a man aged 35 to 55 with HIV. The rearrangement links TRBV7-8 to TRBJ1-6, with a tentative D call TRBD1 (5 bases). The DNA of the CDR3 is TGTGCCAGCAGCTTACCACGGGACGGGGGGAGCTCCTATAATTCACCCCTCCACTTT. This translates into CASSLPRDGGSSYNSPLHF.